The rows below give T cell receptor beta chains drawn from one sample of a study of blood T cell repertoires in COVID-19. Clones were sequenced by immunoSEQ multiplex PCR, and TCRdb holds only the in-frame ones, with some missing. The sample records about 150,000 clones, about 80% being singletons. Sequences were obtained from peripheral blood. These receptors came from a man between 60 and 75 years old with acute or convalescent COVID-19. The CDR3 runs from the conserved cysteine through the conserved F or W. A D gene is named only where the DNA matches it firmly. Expanded clones get a size class; other rows say once, few or many, or leave the size out.

j_gene | v_gene | d_gene | abundance | CDR3aa | CDR3nt
TRBJ1-4 | TRBV5-6 | TRBD1 | - | CASSLQGYSGKLFF | TGTGCCAGCAGCCTACAGGGGTATTCCGGAAAACTGTTTTTT
TRBJ2-7 | TRBV4-3 | - | - | CASSQDDKGAYEQYF | TGCGCCAGCAGCCAAGATGATAAAGGAGCCTACGAGCAGTACTTC
TRBJ2-3 | TRBV30 | TRBD2 | - | CAWSPSRLAGVGDTQYF | TGTGCCTGGAGTCCCTCCAGACTAGCGGGAGTGGGCGATACGCAGTATTTT
TRBJ2-1 | TRBV28 | TRBD1 | - | CASSDRGMAFF | TGTGCCAGCAGTGACAGGGGAATGGCGTTCTTC
TRBJ1-1 | TRBV4-2 | TRBD1 | - | CASSPRGTGSYEAFF | TGTGCCAGCAGCCCCCGGGGGACAGGGTCTTATGAAGCTTTCTTT
TRBJ1-5 | TRBV4-3 | - | - | CASSQAGPNQPQHF | TGCGCCAGCAGCCAAGCAGGGCCTAATCAGCCCCAGCATTTT
TRBJ1-2 | TRBV6-2/TRBV6-3 | - | - | CASSYKGPDNYGYTF | TGTGCCAGCAGTTACAAGGGGCCAGATAACTATGGCTACACCTTC
TRBJ2-5 | TRBV10-3 | TRBD2 | - | CATSRTSGGETQYF | TGTGCCACCTCTCGGACTAGCGGGGGAGAGACCCAGTACTTC
TRBJ2-7 | TRBV10-3 | - | - | CAIGRGNEQYF | TGTGCCATTGGAAGGGGGAACGAGCAGTACTTC
TRBJ2-7 | TRBV19 | - | - | CASSFGTSYEQYF | TGTGCCAGTAGTTTTGGGACTTCCTACGAGCAGTACTTC
TRBJ2-3 | TRBV10-3 | TRBD2 | - | CAISEGLGITDTQYF | TGTGCCATCAGTGAGGGACTAGGGATCACAGATACGCAGTATTTT
TRBJ1-1 | TRBV6-5 | - | - | CASSYGAGPNTEAFF | TGTGCCAGCAGTTACGGGGCAGGACCGAACACTGAAGCTTTCTTT
TRBJ1-2 | TRBV5-4 | TRBD1 | - | CASGTGQGAIGSTF | TGTGCCAGCGGTACGGGACAGGGGGCAATCGGGTCCACCTTC
TRBJ1-5 | TRBV7-2 | - | - | CASSSRMGAGNQPQHF | TGTGCCAGCAGCTCCCGAATGGGGGCGGGCAATCAGCCCCAGCATTTT
TRBJ2-7 | TRBV7-2 | TRBD1 | - | CASSLVGTGIYEQYF | TGTGCCAGCAGCTTAGTAGGGACAGGTATCTACGAGCAGTACTTC
TRBJ2-1 | TRBV2 | - | - | CASSENRGSHEQFF | TGTGCCAGCAGTGAAAATCGGGGGAGCCATGAGCAGTTCTTC
TRBJ2-7 | TRBV7-2 | TRBD2 | - | CASSLVAGGPYEQYF | TGTGCCAGCAGTCTCGTAGCGGGAGGGCCCTACGAGCAGTACTTC
TRBJ1-1 | TRBV18 | TRBD1 | once | CASTRTGVGTEAFF | TGTGCCAGCACTCGGACAGGGGTTGGCACTGAAGCTTTCTTT
TRBJ1-4 | TRBV27 | - | once | CASSLQGSEKLFF | TGTGCCAGCAGTTTACAGGGGAGTGAAAAACTGTTTTTT
TRBJ2-1 | TRBV5-1 | - | - | CASSLAVGVNEQFF | TGCGCCAGCAGCTTGGCCGTAGGGGTTAATGAGCAGTTCTTC
TRBJ2-7 | TRBV28 | - | - | CASGYRRYEQYF | TGTGCCAGCGGGTACAGGAGATACGAGCAGTACTTC
TRBJ1-1 | TRBV4-3 | - | - | CASSGGTEAFF | TGCGCCAGCAGCGGGGGGACTGAAGCTTTCTTT
TRBJ2-7 | TRBV27 | TRBD1 | - | CASSLMGQGDEQYF | TGTGCCAGCAGTTTGATGGGACAGGGGGACGAGCAGTACTTC
TRBJ1-1 | TRBV6-5 | - | - | CASSYVGGTEAFF | TGTGCCAGCAGTTACGTCGGGGGAACTGAAGCTTTCTTT
TRBJ1-1 | TRBV7-9 | - | - | CASSLGTTGYEAFF | TGTGCCAGCAGCTTAGGAACTACAGGGTATGAAGCTTTCTTT
TRBJ1-2 | TRBV6-5 | TRBD1 | - | CATLGTGNYGYTF | TGTGCCACCCTTGGGACAGGGAACTATGGCTACACCTTC
TRBJ2-3 | TRBV21-1 | - | - | CASSKRPRLAGEGTDTQYF | TGTGCCAGCAGCAAAAGGCCACGACTAGCGGGAGAGGGCACAGATACGCAGTATTTT
TRBJ2-5 | TRBV12-3/TRBV12-4 | - | - | CASSYGQETQYF | TGTGCCAGCAGTTACGGCCAAGAGACCCAGTACTTC
TRBJ1-1 | TRBV19 | - | - | CASSPNGLAGNTEAFF | TGTGCCAGTAGCCCAAACGGGCTCGCGGGGAACACTGAAGCTTTCTTT
TRBJ2-5 | TRBV7-7 | - | - | CASSLGYGSAHQETQYF | TGTGCTAGCAGCTTAGGGTACGGTAGCGCCCACCAAGAGACCCAGTACTTC
TRBJ2-5 | TRBV2 | TRBD1 | - | CASSERTGDQETQYF | TGTGCCAGCAGTGAACGGACAGGGGACCAAGAGACCCAGTACTTC
TRBJ1-1 | TRBV11-1 | - | - | CASSPNVMRNTEAFF | TGTGCCAGCAGCCCAAACGTGATGAGGAACACTGAAGCTTTCTTT
TRBJ2-2 | TRBV7-9 | - | few | CASIPTGGNTGELFF | TGTGCCAGCATTCCGACTGGAGGGAACACCGGGGAGCTGTTTTTT
TRBJ2-7 | TRBV25-1 | TRBD1 | - | CAIGQGGEQYF | TGTGCCATTGGACAGGGTGGCGAGCAGTACTTC
TRBJ1-5 | TRBV2 | TRBD1 | - | CASVDRPSNQPQHF | TGTGCCAGCGTGGACAGGCCTAGCAATCAGCCCCAGCATTTT
TRBJ1-1 | TRBV28 | TRBD1 | - | CASSPTGQGRFSAFF | TGTGCCAGCAGTCCGACGGGACAGGGGAGGTTTAGTGCTTTCTTT
TRBJ2-1 | TRBV5-4 | TRBD1 | - | CASSLANRGNEQFF | TGTGCCAGCAGCTTGGCGAACAGGGGCAATGAGCAGTTCTTC
TRBJ2-3 | TRBV7-2 | TRBD2 | - | CASSFGRGGTTRTDTQYF | TGTGCCAGCAGCTTTGGTCGTGGTGGGACTACGAGGACAGATACGCAGTATTTT
TRBJ2-5 | TRBV19 | - | - | CASTRGGKETQYF | TGTGCCAGTACCAGGGGAGGGAAAGAGACCCAGTACTTC
TRBJ2-7 | TRBV6-2/TRBV6-3 | TRBD2 | - | CASSLLAGVAEQYF | TGTGCCAGCAGTTTACTAGCGGGAGTTGCCGAGCAGTACTTC
TRBJ2-7 | TRBV5-1 | TRBD2 | - | CASSLGTSGRELGEQYF | TGCGCCAGCAGCTTGGGGACGAGCGGGAGGGAGCTGGGCGAGCAGTACTTC
TRBJ2-1 | TRBV29-1 | TRBD2 | - | CSVRLALEQFF | TGCAGCGTCCGACTAGCGCTAGAGCAGTTCTTC
TRBJ2-7 | TRBV9 | - | - | CASSVGTVSYEQYF | TGTGCCAGCAGCGTAGGGACAGTCTCCTACGAGCAGTACTTC
TRBJ1-6 | TRBV2 | TRBD1 | - | CASTRGGQLNSPLHF | TGTGCCAGCACCCGAGGGGGACAGCTTAATTCACCCCTCCACTTT
TRBJ1-3 | TRBV6-5 | - | - | CASRDTTGGNTIYF | TGTGCCAGCAGAGATACGACAGGAGGAAACACCATATATTTT
TRBJ2-7 | TRBV7-9 | - | few | CAQTLGRSGNHEQYF | TGTGCCCAGACTTTAGGAAGGTCCGGTAACCACGAGCAGTACTTC
TRBJ1-6 | TRBV3-1/TRBV3-2 | TRBD1 | - | CASSHSQGGSSNSPLHF | TGTGCCAGCAGCCACTCACAGGGGGGAAGTAGTAATTCACCCCTCCACTTT
TRBJ1-2 | TRBV10-3 | TRBD1 | - | CAISQNFQGDPFYGYTF | TGTGCCATCAGTCAAAACTTCCAGGGGGACCCATTCTATGGCTACACCTTC
TRBJ2-1 | TRBV4-2 | TRBD2 | - | CASSQGGAGGGEQFF | TGTGCCAGCAGCCAAGGAGGAGCCGGGGGGGGTGAGCAGTTCTTC
TRBJ2-2 | TRBV6-2/TRBV6-3 | - | - | CASSYMIGQPNTGELFF | TGTGCCAGCAGTTATATGATTGGGCAACCTAACACCGGGGAGCTGTTTTTT
TRBJ2-4 | TRBV2 | TRBD2 | - | CASSVEVRGVKGIQYF | TGTGCCAGCAGTGTAGAAGTTCGGGGGGTCAAGGGCATTCAGTACTTC
TRBJ2-2 | TRBV7-9 | - | - | CASSPRRGGDTGELFF | TGTGCCAGCAGTCCCCGGAGGGGGGGCGACACCGGGGAGCTGTTTTTT
TRBJ1-4 | TRBV6-5 | - | - | CASGGAQPNEKLFF | TGTGCAAGCGGGGGGGCGCAGCCTAATGAAAAACTGTTTTTT
TRBJ2-1 | TRBV10-3 | - | - | CAISDDSVNKQFF | TGTGCCATCAGTGACGACAGCGTTAATAAGCAGTTCTTC